This passage covers 26 T cell receptor beta chains from one sample sequenced in a study of blood T cell repertoires in COVID-19. Libraries were prepared by immunoSEQ multiplex PCR; TCRdb keeps only in-frame clonotypes and omits some of them. This sample has fewer than 150,000 clones; roughly 89% occur once, and the top ten carry 3.5% to 5.5%. Sequenced material: peripheral blood. The source is a woman aged 35 to 49 with acute or convalescent COVID-19.

V usage is TRBV6-5 and J usage is TRBJ1-1; D is possibly TRBD1 (6 bases). V lost 8 bases and J 1 base, leaving 14 bases between the germline ends. The V gene's germline CDR1 is MNHEY and CDR2 SVGAGI. The CDR3 length is 14 residues. CDR3 loop: CASLGGTPNTEAFF. The CDR3 bases are TGTGCCAGCCTTGGTGGGACACCGAACACTGAAGCTTTCTTT.

The genes are TRBV18 and TRBJ2-1; 7 positions agree with TRBD2. From germline, CDR1 is KGHSH and CDR2 LQKENI. The junction had 15 bases not matched to a gene; V was cut back by 2 bases and J by 5 bases. The CDR3 extends over 18 amino acids. Here the CDR3 reads CASSPSLAVPLRDNEQFF. In DNA form, the CDR3 reads TGTGCCAGCTCACCAAGCCTAGCGGTACCCTTGCGGGACAATGAGCAGTTCTTC. Using reference TRBV18 and TRBJ2-1 for the parts outside the CDR3, the full variable domain is NAGVMQNPRHLVRRRGQEARLRCSPMKGHSHVYWYRQLPEEGLKFMVYLQKENIIDESGMPKERFSAEFPKEGPSILRIQQVVRGDSAAYFCASSPSLAVPLRDNEQFFGPGTRLTVL.

This clone appeared a single time. The chain's CDR3 is CASSIEGTGRNEQFF. Here the CDR3 DNA reads TGTGCCAGTAGTATAGAAGGGACAGGGCGCAATGAGCAGTTCTTC. V and J are TRBV19 and TRBJ2-1; 9 bases agree with TRBD1. The CDR3 is 15 amino acids. Germline V gene sequence: CDR1 LNHDA, CDR2 SQIVND (reference sequence). V was pared by 0 bases and J by 6 bases, with 3 bases of the junction left unmatched.

Only a few counts were recorded for this clone. The rearrangement joins TRBV3-1 (or the pseudogene TRBV3-2) to TRBJ2-3; 11 nucleotides match TRBD2. The length of the CDR3 is 16 residues. With V trimmed by 4 bases and J by 2 bases, 5 bases remained unmatched. CDR1 is LGHDT and CDR2 is YNNKEL in the germline V gene (reference sequence). Here the CDR3 DNA reads TGTGCCAGCAGCCCCGCTAGCGGGGGGCCCACAGATACGCAGTATTTT. The encoded protein is CASSPASGGPTDTQYF.

CDR3: CASSPGQPGQPQHF. The CDR3 nucleotides read TGTGCCAGCAGCCCCGGACAGCCAGGCCAGCCCCAGCATTTT. The rearrangement joins TRBV7-9 to TRBJ1-5; TRBD1 might be the D (6 bases). Germline V CDR1 and CDR2: SEHNR, FQNEAQ (reference sequence). This CDR3 is 14 amino acids long. The V end was cut by 5 bases, the J end by 7 bases, with 15 bases between.

The CDR3 DNA is TGTGCCTGGAATTCACCTCCCGGTCCCAGGAACTATGGCTACACCTTC. Its protein is CAWNSPPGPRNYGYTF. This chain joins TRBV30 and TRBJ1-2; D unresolved. The CDR3 spans 16 residues. CDR1 and CDR2 (germline): GTSNPN, SVGIG (reference sequence). The germline V and J ends were trimmed by 4 bases and 2 bases, with 20 bases remaining between them.

V is TRBV9 and J is TRBJ2-5; 9 bases map to TRBD1. Trimming took 0 bases from V and 3 from J; bases not matched to a gene: 9. Germline V gene lookup returns CDR1 SGDLS and CDR2 YYNGEE. The CDR3 is 17 amino acids. CDR3 nucleotides: TGTGCCAGCAGCGTAGAGTGGATTGACAGGGGGAAAGAGACCCAGTACTTC. Amino acids: CASSVEWIDRGKETQYF. Full variable domain (remainder filled in from reference TRBV9 and TRBJ2-5): DSGVTQTPKHLITATGQRVTLRCSPRSGDLSVYWYQQSLDQGLQFLIQYYNGEERAKGNILERFSAQQFPDLHSELNLSSLELGDSALYFCASSVEWIDRGKETQYFGPGTRLLVL.

CDR3 nucleotides: TGTGCCAGCAGGGGACAGGCTGGAAACACCATATATTTT. Amino acids: CASRGQAGNTIYF. The rearrangement links TRBV18 to TRBJ1-3; 8 positions match TRBD1. The CDR3 length is 13 residues. Germline CDR1 reads KGHSH; CDR2 reads LQKENI. The J segment lost 2 bases and the V segment lost 8 bases, leaving 2 bases of the junction unmatched.

The chain links TRBV27 to TRBJ1-6; TRBD1 matches 10 bases. CDR3 length: 13 amino acids. Germline CDR1 is MNHEY and CDR2 is SMNVEV (reference sequence). Trimming cost V 3 bases and J 14 bases; bases outside gene matches: 4. The CDR3 DNA is TGTGCCAGCAGTTTCTCCGGGACAGGGGCCCTCCACTTT. It codes for CASSFSGTGALHF.

V is TRBV28 and J is TRBJ2-5, with no clear D. The CDR3 totals 12 residues. Germline CDR1 MDHEN, CDR2 SYDVKM. Trimming removed 6 bases from V and 4 bases from J, with 9 bases in between. The CDR3 DNA follows: TGTGCCAGCAGCACAGTGCCAGAGACCCAGTACTTC. It translates to CASSTVPETQYF.

This clone was counted once. The chain has TRBV7-2 and TRBJ2-7; TRBD2 is a possible D gene (6 bases). The germline gives CDR1 SGHTA, CDR2 FQGNSA. The V end lost 4 bases, the J end lost 7 bases, and 20 bases lay between the germline ends. The CDR3 covers 15 residues. CDR3 loop: CASSSYGGHVREQYF. The CDR3 bases are TGTGCCAGCAGCTCCTACGGGGGTCATGTTCGAGAGCAGTACTTC.

This clone has just one count. V usage is TRBV5-1 and J usage is TRBJ1-5, with 7 positions matching TRBD1. The J segment lost 4 bases and the V segment lost 8 bases, leaving 6 bases of the junction unmatched. Germline V gives CDR1 SGHRS, CDR2 YFSETQ. This CDR3 is 13 amino acids long. The CDR3 DNA reads as TGCGCCAGTGCCCAGGGGGAAAATCAGCCCCAGCATTTT. Protein product: CASAQGENQPQHF.

CDR3 DNA: TGTGCCAGCAGCTTAGATATAGCGACAGGGCTGGGCTACACCTTC. Translated: CASSLDIATGLGYTF. This chain joins TRBV7-2 and TRBJ1-2; 7 nucleotides agree with TRBD1. The CDR3 loop spans 15 amino acids. Germline trimming cut 1 base from V and 8 bases from J; bases unmatched to any gene: 10. CDR1 is SGHTA, CDR2 FQGNSA, per germline.

The chain employs TRBV27 and TRBJ1-5, with 8 nucleotides matching TRBD1. The CDR3 is 15 amino acids. Per the germline V gene, CDR1 is MNHEY and CDR2 is SMNVEV (reference sequence). Unmatched junction bases numbered 11, after V lost 6 bases and J lost 7 bases. The CDR3 is CASRQKTGVGQPQHF. In DNA form, the CDR3 reads TGTGCCAGCAGGCAGAAGACAGGGGTCGGGCAGCCCCAGCATTTT.

This clone was detected only once. The rearrangement links TRBV6-2 or TRBV6-3 to TRBJ1-4; a possible D gene is TRBD1 (5 bases). The germline V and J ends were trimmed by 4 bases and 5 bases, with 8 bases remaining between them. Per germline, CDR1 MNHEY and CDR2 SVGEGT. CDR3 length: 13 amino acids. CDR3 in DNA: TGTGCCAGCAGTTCCAGGGAAAATGAAAAACTGTTTTTT. Translation gives CASSSRENEKLFF.

The rearrangement links TRBV7-8 to TRBJ1-1; 8 bases line up with TRBD1. V trimming: 5 bases; J trimming: 5 bases; junction bases outside the gene matches: 7. The CDR3 spans 14 residues. Germline CDR1 and CDR2: SGHVS and FQNEAQ. This CDR3 reads CASSRGQGSTEAFF. In nucleotides, the CDR3 is TGTGCCAGCAGCCGAGGACAGGGATCGACTGAAGCTTTCTTT.

This chain uses TRBV18 with TRBJ1-2; 8 nucleotides match TRBD1. V was clipped by 0 bases and J by 4 bases; unmatched bases: 7. The CDR3 totals 16 residues. Germline V gene sequence: CDR1 KGHSH, CDR2 LQKENI. The CDR3 here is CASSPPQGAKFYGYTF. The CDR3 DNA is TGTGCCAGCTCACCACCGCAGGGGGCAAAATTCTATGGCTACACCTTC.

The rearrangement joins TRBV3-1 (or the pseudogene TRBV3-2) to TRBJ2-2, with TRBD2 matching 9 bases. Germline lookup yields CDR1 LGHDT and CDR2 YNNKEL (reference sequence). The CDR3 is made up of 13 amino acids. The V segment lost 4 bases and the J segment 9 bases; nucleotides outside the gene matches: 3. Written as DNA, the CDR3 is TGTGCCAGCAGCCCCGGACTAGCGAGGGAGCTGTTTTTT. This gives the protein CASSPGLARELFF.

This clone was counted a single time. This chain links TRBV6-2 or TRBV6-3 with TRBJ2-1; TRBD2 matches 7 bases. The J segment lost 8 bases and the V segment lost 3 bases, leaving 10 bases of the junction unmatched. The CDR3 spans 15 residues. Germline loops: CDR1 MNHEY, CDR2 SVGEGT. CDR3 sequence reads: CASSYGGEGHDEQFF. The CDR3 DNA reads TGTGCCAGCAGTTATGGGGGGGAGGGCCACGATGAGCAGTTCTTC.

The V gene is TRBV5-1, the J gene TRBJ2-7; 7 bases line up with TRBD1. The junction had 9 bases not matched to a gene; V was cut back by 3 bases and J by 0 bases. CDR3 size: 16 residues. CDR1 is SGHRS, CDR2 YFSETQ, per germline. The CDR3 nucleotides are TGCGCCAGCAGCTCGAAAAAGACAGGGAACTCCTACGAGCAGTACTTC. Translation: CASSSKKTGNSYEQYF.

This sequence joins TRBV12-3 or TRBV12-4 and TRBJ1-5, with TRBD1 matching over 8 bases. V lost 4 bases to trimming and J lost 9 bases; unmatched junction nucleotides: 2. This CDR3 has 12 residues. The CDR3 coding sequence is TGTGCCAGCAGTTCAGACAGGGGGCCCCAGCATTTT. Translated: CASSSDRGPQHF.

The chain carries TRBV5-1 and TRBJ1-1; no clear D gene. The ends were cut back, 7 bases at V and 6 bases at J, with 16 bases in the middle. Germline V gene data show CDR1 as SGHRS and CDR2 as YFSETQ. The length of the CDR3 is 13 residues. The CDR3 region has the DNA TGCGCCAGCGCCGACTCTCGGAGGGCTGAAGCTTTCTTT. The encoded protein is CASADSRRAEAFF.

The chain recombines TRBV30 with TRBJ2-4, with D uncertain. Germline CDR1 reads GTSNPN; CDR2 reads SVGIG (reference sequence). This CDR3 contains 14 residues. The V end was cut by 1 base, the J end by 7 bases, with 14 bases between. The chain's CDR3 is CAWSETPEVNIQYF. The DNA for the CDR3 is TGTGCCTGGAGTGAAACGCCAGAGGTGAACATTCAGTACTTC.

V gene TRBV5-1 combines with J gene TRBJ2-7, with TRBD1 matching 10 bases. Germline values: CDR1 SGHRS, CDR2 YFSETQ. With V trimmed by 4 bases and J by 3 bases, 4 bases remained unmatched. The CDR3 runs to 14 residues. CDR3 sequence (DNA): TGCGCCAGCAGCCCGGGACAGGGGATCTACGAGCAGTACTTC. Translating gives CASSPGQGIYEQYF.

The chain is built from TRBV10-3 and TRBJ1-2, with 7 positions matching TRBD1. V shed 0 bases and J 1 base; nucleotides not matched to a gene: 2. The V gene's germline CDR1 is ENHRY and CDR2 SYGVKD. CDR3 length: 15 residues. CDR3 loop: CAISESGQDNYGYTF. The CDR3 DNA sequence: TGTGCCATCAGTGAGTCAGGACAGGATAACTATGGCTACACCTTC.

This clone is a singleton in its sample. The chain joins TRBV27 to TRBJ2-7, with 14 bases identical to TRBD2. This CDR3 is 14 amino acids long. Germline CDR1 reads MNHEY; CDR2 reads SMNVEV (reference sequence). V shed 6 bases and J 6 bases; nucleotides not matched to a gene: 4. CDR3 loop: CASRGLAGVAEQYF. DNA of the CDR3: TGTGCCAGCAGGGGACTAGCGGGAGTAGCCGAGCAGTACTTC.